This TCR beta chain is from a study of control samples from healthy donors and cancer patients. Looked up from germline, CDR1 is SGHNT and CDR2 is YYREEE (reference sequence). With 0 bases clipped from V and 3 bases from J, the junction kept 1 base outside the gene matches. The length of the CDR3 is 15 residues. Profiled with immunoSEQ multiplex PCR; TCRdb holds only in-frame clones, not every one. The sample comprises 150,000 to 200,000 clones, more than 90% of which are singletons, and just over 2% rests with the top ten. This clonotype was obtained from a woman aged 40 to 55 in good health. The material sequenced was blood. The chain recombines TRBV5-4 with TRBJ2-2; 8 bases agree with TRBD2. CDR3 in amino acids: CASSLGGLDTGELFF. The DNA of the CDR3 is TGTGCCAGCAGCTTGGGGGGACTAGACACCGGGGAGCTGTTTTTT.